The 2 T cell receptor beta chains below were found in one sample sequenced in a study of T-cell reconstitution after alpha-beta-depleted transplantation in children. Findings and caveats of the study: T-cell numbers and diversity one year post-transplant derived largely from freshly generated T cells.

The TCRbeta library incorporated unique molecular identifiers. TCRdb processed the PCR reads anew with MiXCR; each CDR3 protein has one entry. The table includes 330,000 or so distinct CDR3 sequences, about 7.3% detected once. Their antigen targets remain unknown. The sample was peripheral blood, taken 360 days after TCRalphabeta/CD19-depleted stem cell transplant. The receptors shown here come from a female patient under 10 years old who had a stem cell transplant for Fanconi anemia, so the T cells may come from the graft donor.

This clonotype occurred a few times. J is TRBJ2-6 and V is TRBV5-6; D is unresolved. Trimming removed 7 bases at V and 0 bases at J, with 8 bases between. Per germline, CDR1 SGHDT and CDR2 YYEEEE. The CDR3 runs to 14 residues. CDR3 in DNA: TGTGCCAGCGGTGGAAACTCTGGGGCCAACGTCCTGACTTTC. Its protein product is CASGGNSGANVLTF.

In this sample, this clonotype turned up many times. The chain employs TRBV18 and TRBJ2-7; 10 positions agree with TRBD2. The CDR3 has 15 amino acids. The germline CDR1 and CDR2 sequences are KGHSH and LQKENI. Trimming took 2 bases from V and 9 from J; bases not matched to a gene: 10. The CDR3 region is CASSPTMSSGSGQYF. DNA for the CDR3: TGTGCCAGCTCACCAACAATGTCTAGCGGGAGCGGGCAGTACTTC.